This T cell receptor beta chain comes out of a study of blood T cell repertoires in COVID-19. Study-level information: The United States, Italy and Spain provided the acute and convalescent COVID-19 samples. PBMCs, B-cell-depleted T cells, or T cells were the source of the cDNA or gDNA that made up the material.

CDR1 and CDR2 from the germline V gene are LGHDT and YNNKEL (reference sequence). This CDR3 spans 14 amino acids. V dropped 2 bases and J dropped 6 bases, with 14 bases sitting between them. In the original workflow: Amplification with reference gene primers provided the estimates of nucleated cell counts. The table came from immunoSEQ multiplex PCR; TCRdb's copy has only in-frame clones and leaves some out. V, J and clone size reflect that table, while D and trimming were determined from the DNA. The sample lists approximately 70,000 clones; roughly 86% were seen once. The clonotype comes from a woman aged 55-69 years with acute or convalescent COVID-19. The V gene is TRBV3-1 (or the pseudogene TRBV3-2), the J gene TRBJ2-7; maybe TRBD1 (6 bases). The material sequenced was peripheral blood. CDR3 region: CASSQLTGMGEQYF. CDR3 coding DNA: TGTGCCAGCAGCCAATTAACAGGGATGGGCGAGCAGTACTTC.